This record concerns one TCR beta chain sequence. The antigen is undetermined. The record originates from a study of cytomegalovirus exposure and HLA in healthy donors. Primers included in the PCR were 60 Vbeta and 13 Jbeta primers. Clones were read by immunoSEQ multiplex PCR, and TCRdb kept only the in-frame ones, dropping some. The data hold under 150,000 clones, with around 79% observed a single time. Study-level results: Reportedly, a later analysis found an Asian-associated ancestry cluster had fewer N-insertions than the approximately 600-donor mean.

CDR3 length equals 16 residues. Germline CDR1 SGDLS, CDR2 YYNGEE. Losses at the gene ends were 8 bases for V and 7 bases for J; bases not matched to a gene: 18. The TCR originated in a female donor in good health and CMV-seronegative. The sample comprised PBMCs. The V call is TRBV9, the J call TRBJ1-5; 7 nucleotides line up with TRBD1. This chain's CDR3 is CARQLEGQGGEQPQHF. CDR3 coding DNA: TGTGCCAGACAGTTGGAGGGGCAGGGGGGCGAACAGCCCCAGCATTTT.